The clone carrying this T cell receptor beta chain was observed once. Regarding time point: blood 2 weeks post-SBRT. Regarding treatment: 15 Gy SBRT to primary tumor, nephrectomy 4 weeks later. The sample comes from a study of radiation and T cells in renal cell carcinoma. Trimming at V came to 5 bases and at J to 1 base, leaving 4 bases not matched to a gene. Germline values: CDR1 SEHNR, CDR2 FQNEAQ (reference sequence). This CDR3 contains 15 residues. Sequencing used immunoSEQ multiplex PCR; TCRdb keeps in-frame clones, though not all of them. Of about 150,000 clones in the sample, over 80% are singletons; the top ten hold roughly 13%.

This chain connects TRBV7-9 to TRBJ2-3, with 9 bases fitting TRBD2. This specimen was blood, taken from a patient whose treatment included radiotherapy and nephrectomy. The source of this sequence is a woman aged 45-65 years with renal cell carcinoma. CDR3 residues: CASSPKRGGTDTQYF. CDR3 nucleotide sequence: TGTGCCAGCAGCCCTAAGCGGGGGGGCACAGATACGCAGTATTTT. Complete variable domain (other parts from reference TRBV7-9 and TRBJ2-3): DTGVSQNPRHKITKRGQNVTFRCDPISEHNRLYWYRQTLGQGPEFLTYFQNEAQLEKSRLLSDRFSAERPKGSFSTLEIQRTEQGDSAMYLCASSPKRGGTDTQYFGPGTRLTVL.